The 9 T cell receptor beta chains given below trace back to one sample, sequenced in a study of blood T cell repertoires in COVID-19. TCRdb's copy holds only in-frame clones and misses some; the assay was immunoSEQ multiplex PCR. Of roughly 400,000 clones in the sample, 80% to 90% were seen once. Specimen: PBMCs or T cells enriched from blood (not recorded which). The receptors shown here come from a woman in her forties or fifties who had recovered from COVID-19.

The V gene is TRBV5-1, the J gene TRBJ2-3; 10 bases align to TRBD1. Germline V gene sequence: CDR1 SGHRS, CDR2 YFSETQ. V dropped 4 bases and J dropped 4; count of bases not matched to a gene: 12. The CDR3 sequence is 17 residues long. The CDR3 nucleotides read TGCGCCAGCAGCCACTATCTCGGGACAGGGGCCGCAGATACGCAGTATTTT. Amino acid sequence: CASSHYLGTGAADTQYF.

In this sample, this clone turned up once. The V and J genes are TRBV6-4 and TRBJ2-5; the D gene is possibly TRBD1 (6 bases). Germline CDR1 is MRHNA and CDR2 is SNTAGT. The V end was cut by 7 bases, the J end by 6 bases, with 12 bases between. The CDR3 loop spans 12 amino acids. The CDR3 DNA is TGTGCCAGCATAAGGGGGTGGAAGACCCAGTACTTC. This codes for CASIRGWKTQYF.

This clone was seen once. The chain carries TRBV7-9 and TRBJ1-4, with TRBD1 matching 7 bases. The germline V gene has CDR1 SEHNR and CDR2 FQNEAQ (reference sequence). The CDR3 runs to 17 residues. The trim removed 0 bases at V and 4 bases at J, leaving 8 bases unmatched. DNA for the CDR3: TGTGCCAGCAGCTTAGCAATATTGGGACAGTATAATGAAAAACTGTTTTTT. Translated: CASSLAILGQYNEKLFF.

The sample holds one count of this clone. The chain couples TRBV4-1 to TRBJ1-1; the D is unclear. The germline CDR1 and CDR2 sequences are MGHRA and YSYEKL. The CDR3 sequence is 13 residues long. The germline V and J ends were trimmed by 0 bases and 7 bases, with 9 bases remaining between them. Written as DNA, the CDR3 is TGCGCCAGCAGCCAAGAGGGCTGGCTTGAAGCTTTCTTT. It is translated as CASSQEGWLEAFF.

The CDR3 bases are TGTGCCAGCAGCGCGACAGGGCAAGGCACTGAAGCTTTCTTT. Translated: CASSATGQGTEAFF. The chain carries TRBV9 and TRBJ1-1, with 7 nucleotides matching TRBD1. V was clipped by 3 bases and J by 4 bases; unmatched bases: 6. CDR3 length equals 14 residues. Per the germline V gene, CDR1 is SGDLS and CDR2 is YYNGEE.

The CDR3 region is CASSPNRAGPEKLFF. The CDR3 DNA sequence: TGCGCCAGCAGCCCTAACAGGGCCGGGCCGGAAAAACTGTTTTTT. This sequence joins TRBV4-1 and TRBJ1-4, with D maybe TRBD1 (6 bases). The V and J ends lost 4 bases and 8 bases respectively, with 17 bases between them. From germline, CDR1 is MGHRA and CDR2 YSYEKL. The CDR3 runs 15 residues.

The rearrangement uses TRBV7-9 and TRBJ2-3, with TRBD2 matching 9 bases. Trimming took 1 base from V and 8 from J; bases not matched to a gene: 10. The CDR3 length is 16 residues. CDR1 SEHNR and CDR2 FQNEAQ come from the germline V gene (reference sequence). The CDR3 sequence is CASSLDVRGGEGTQYF. The CDR3 region has the DNA TGTGCCAGCAGCTTAGATGTGCGGGGGGGCGAGGGTACGCAGTATTTT.

A note on this clone: The identical CDR3 is also encoded by other nucleotide sequences in the sample. V is TRBV12-3 or TRBV12-4 and J is TRBJ1-1; no reliable D call. The CDR3 runs 13 residues. V lost 3 bases to trimming and J lost 1 base, with 6 bases between them. CDR3 in amino acids: CASSLRENTEAFF. Here the CDR3 DNA reads TGTGCCAGCAGTTTGCGGGAGAACACTGAAGCTTTCTTT.

The chain uses TRBV6-5 and TRBJ1-5; D is undetermined. CDR3 size: 11 residues. Germline CDR1 and CDR2: MNHEY and SVGAGI. The V end was cut by 6 bases, the J end by 7 bases, with 7 bases between. The CDR3 nucleotides read TGTGCCAGCAGCGTGAGGCAGCCCCAGCATTTT. Protein sequence: CASSVRQPQHF.